The 18 T cell receptor beta chains reported below all come from one sample, sequenced in a study of PD-L1 blockade in urothelial cancer. Time point of the sample: peripheral blood 6 weeks after treatment start. Clones were sequenced by immunoSEQ multiplex PCR, and TCRdb holds only the in-frame ones, with some missing. This sample has 50,000 or so clones; 70% to 90% occur once, and the top ten carry roughly 10%. Sequenced material: PBMCs, taken around atezolizumab (anti-PD-L1) treatment. Receptor source: a man in his 60s with urothelial cancer.

This clone was counted between two and nine times. This chain joins TRBV19 and TRBJ2-2, with 9 bases that match TRBD2. Germline V gene sequence: CDR1 LNHDA, CDR2 SQIVND (reference sequence). The V gene end was trimmed by 6 bases and the J gene end by 6 bases; junction bases not matched to a gene: 8. The CDR3 is 15 amino acids. The CDR3 DNA reads as TGTGCCAGTAGAACAATTAGCGGGGGCTCCGGGGAGCTGTTTTTT. Translating gives CASRTISGGSGELFF.

This clone showed up just once. The rearrangement uses TRBV6-1 and TRBJ2-1, with a tentative D call TRBD1 (5 bases). Trimming removed 6 bases at V and 4 bases at J, with 10 bases between. Germline CDR1 and CDR2: MNHNS and SASEGT. The CDR3 runs 13 residues. The CDR3 here is CASSQDRYNEQFF. The CDR3 DNA is TGTGCCAGCAGCCAAGACAGATACAATGAGCAGTTCTTC.

V gene TRBV5-8 combines with J gene TRBJ2-3; no reliable D call. Germline loops: CDR1 SGHTS, CDR2 YDEGEE. The CDR3 extends over 13 amino acids. V was clipped by 2 bases and J by 6 bases, with 10 bases between them. In DNA, the CDR3 is TGTGCCAGCAGCTTTTCAGGCGCCGATACGCAGTATTTT. It is translated as CASSFSGADTQYF. Supplemented by reference TRBV5-8 and TRBJ2-3, the full variable domain reads EAGVTQSPTHLIKTRGQQATLRCSPISGHTSVYWYQQALGLGLQFLLWYDEGEERNRGNFPPRFSGRQFPNYSSELNVNALELEDSALYLCASSFSGADTQYFGPGTRLTVL.

CDR3 sequence (DNA): TGTGCCAGTAGTATGAAGAGACGCGGATTTAACTATGGCTACACCTTC. This encodes CASSMKRRGFNYGYTF. The V gene is TRBV19, the J gene TRBJ1-2; no definite D call. With 3 bases removed from V and 1 base from J, the gap between germline ends came to 15 bases. Germline lookup yields CDR1 LNHDA and CDR2 SQIVND (reference sequence). The CDR3 is made up of 16 amino acids.

The chain has TRBV5-4 and TRBJ1-2, with unresolved D. V was clipped by 0 bases and J by 4 bases, with 10 bases between them. The CDR3 runs 14 residues. CDR1 is SGHNT, CDR2 YYREEE, per germline (reference sequence). Here the CDR3 reads CASSLGIGGYGYTF. CDR3 sequence (DNA): TGTGCCAGCAGCTTGGGCATCGGTGGCTATGGCTACACCTTC.

The chain links TRBV5-3 to TRBJ1-1, with D possibly being TRBD1 (6 bases). TRBV5-3 is designated an ORF whose function remains uncertain. The CDR3 has 17 residues. Deletions cut 4 bases from V and 7 bases from J, with 26 bases between. The CDR3 protein is CARSATEVTGIKIEAFF. The CDR3 DNA sequence: TGTGCCAGAAGCGCTACAGAAGTCACAGGGATTAAGATTGAAGCTTTCTTT.

The rearrangement links TRBV19 to TRBJ1-4; perhaps TRBD1 as D (6 bases). V was pared by 5 bases and J by 8 bases, with 15 bases between. The germline gives CDR1 LNHDA, CDR2 SQIVND (reference sequence). The CDR3 is made up of 14 amino acids. The CDR3 reads CASSPGQWREKLFF. Here the CDR3 DNA reads TGTGCCAGTAGTCCGGGACAATGGCGAGAAAAACTGTTTTTT.

This chain uses TRBV7-3 with TRBJ2-5; no clear D. Germline V CDR1 and CDR2: SGHTA, FQGTGA. V lost 1 base to trimming and J lost 4 bases, with 10 bases between them. This CDR3 has 14 amino acids. CDR3 DNA sequence: TGTGCCAGCAGCTTAAGCGGTCCTCGAGAGACCCAGTACTTC. Translation gives CASSLSGPRETQYF.

The J gene is TRBJ1-5, the V gene TRBV15; possible D gene TRBD1, 5 bases. Germline lookup yields CDR1 LNHNV and CDR2 YYDKDF (reference sequence). This CDR3 region has 16 residues. V gave up 1 base and J gave up 1 base, with 11 bases separating them. For the CDR3, the DNA is TGTGCCACCAGCAGAGTAAGGGGTCTGAGCAATCAGCCCCAGCATTTT. This encodes CATSRVRGLSNQPQHF.

This chain uses TRBV7-8 with TRBJ2-3, with 11 bases lining up with TRBD2. This CDR3 comprises 16 residues. Per germline, CDR1 SGHVS and CDR2 FQNEAQ. Germline trimming cut 5 bases from V and 3 bases from J; bases unmatched to any gene: 7. The CDR3 loop is CASSISGGGRTDTQYF. CDR3 nucleotides: TGTGCCAGCAGCATTAGCGGGGGGGGGAGGACAGATACGCAGTATTTT. Combining the CDR3 with reference TRBV7-8 and TRBJ2-3 gives the whole variable domain GAGVSQSPRYKVAKRGQDVALRCDPISGHVSLFWYQQALGQGPEFLTYFQNEAQLDKSGLPSDRFFAERPEGSVSTLKIQRTQQEDSAVYLCASSISGGGRTDTQYFGPGTRLTVL.

The chain links TRBV27 to TRBJ2-3; tentative D call: TRBD2 (6 bases). Trimming took 6 bases from V and 7 from J, leaving 29 bases between them. The CDR3 covers 18 residues. From germline, CDR1 is MNHEY and CDR2 SMNVEV (reference sequence). CDR3 sequence: CASRGGPISGFRGNTQYF. In DNA form, the CDR3 reads TGTGCCAGCAGGGGCGGCCCCATTAGCGGATTTAGGGGAAATACGCAGTATTTT.

The chain links TRBV5-1 to TRBJ1-5; TRBD1 might be the D (6 bases). Germline values: CDR1 SGHRS, CDR2 YFSETQ. V lost 4 bases and J 2 bases, leaving 13 bases between the germline ends. The CDR3 is 15 residues long. The CDR3 region has the DNA TGCGCCAGCAGCCCACAACCAGGGGGCAATCAGCCCCAGCATTTT. Translating it yields CASSPQPGGNQPQHF.

The chain couples TRBV9 to TRBJ2-7; D is perhaps TRBD1 (6 bases). V lost 3 bases, J lost 6 bases, and 10 bases lay in between. Germline CDR1 reads SGDLS; CDR2 reads YYNGEE. The CDR3 covers 12 residues. The CDR3 here is CASSDTGTEQYF. CDR3 coding DNA: TGTGCCAGCAGCGATACAGGGACCGAGCAGTACTTC.

The chain uses TRBV28 and TRBJ2-7; 10 bases are shared with TRBD1. CDR1 and CDR2 from the germline V gene are MDHEN and SYDVKM. This CDR3 comprises 15 residues. Trimming cost V 6 bases and J 2 bases; bases outside gene matches: 7. The CDR3 DNA sequence: TGTGCCAGCAGGGGACGGGACAGGGGTACCTACGAGCAGTACTTC. Its protein product is CASRGRDRGTYEQYF.

The chain couples TRBV4-2 to TRBJ2-1, with D perhaps TRBD2 (6 bases). V lost 0 bases and J 0 bases, leaving 12 bases between the germline ends. This CDR3 spans 17 amino acids. Germline V gene sequence: CDR1 LGHNA, CDR2 YNFKEQ. The CDR3 DNA reads TGTGCCAGCAGCCAAGAATCGCTAGCGTCCTCCTACAATGAGCAGTTCTTC. Protein product: CASSQESLASSYNEQFF.

V gene TRBV5-1 combines with J gene TRBJ1-4; a possible D gene is TRBD1 (6 bases). Germline CDR1 SGHRS, CDR2 YFSETQ. V lost 4 bases, J lost 0 bases, and 13 bases lay in between. The CDR3 sequence is 16 residues long. For the CDR3, the DNA is TGCGCCAGCAGCCCTCGGACAGTAGCAACTAATGAAAAACTGTTTTTT. Translated: CASSPRTVATNEKLFF.

As concerns this clone: The junction departs from germline at one end; a sequencing error may be responsible. The genes are TRBV7-7 and TRBJ2-1, with TRBD1 as a possible D gene (5 bases). The CDR3 is 13 residues long. CDR1 and CDR2 (germline): SSHAT, FNYEAQ (reference sequence). CDR3 protein: CASSLMTDNEQFF. The CDR3 nucleotides read TGTGCTAGCAGCTTAATGACAGACAATGAGCAGTTCTTC.

The rearrangement links TRBV21-1 to TRBJ1-5; TRBD1 is the table's D call, not checked against the DNA. TRBV21-1 is deemed a pseudogene. The CDR3 has 14 amino acids. Here the CDR3 DNA reads TGTGCCAGCAGGCTCCAGGATATCAATCAGCCCCAGCATTTT. This encodes CASRLQDINQPQHF.